Below, 28 T cell receptor beta chains from the same sample are listed, as sequenced in a study of cytotoxic CD8 clonotypes in ibrutinib-treated CLL. Libraries were prepared by immunoSEQ multiplex PCR; TCRdb keeps only in-frame clonotypes and omits some of them. The profile shows tens of thousands of clones, approximately 75% of them singletons. Sequencing was performed on PBMCs, taken after 12 months of ibrutinib treatment. The receptors derive from a human donor with chronic lymphocytic leukemia.

V gene TRBV7-9 combines with J gene TRBJ2-3; TRBD1 matches 8 bases. The germline V gene encodes CDR1 SEHNR and CDR2 FQNEAQ (reference sequence). The CDR3 is 14 residues long. V shed 8 bases, J shed 3 bases, and the junction held 7 bases outside the gene matches. The CDR3 sequence: CASQGQGFTDTQYF. CDR3 nucleotides: TGTGCCAGCCAAGGACAGGGATTTACAGATACGCAGTATTTT.

This clone was detected a few times. The chain carries TRBV19 and TRBJ2-2; D not resolved. The CDR3 is 14 amino acids. V gave up 6 bases and J gave up 3 bases, with 11 bases separating them. Germline-derived CDR1 and CDR2 are LNHDA and SQIVND (reference sequence). The CDR3 DNA sequence: TGTGCCAGTAGGGGCCAGCCCCACACCGGGGAGCTGTTTTTT. Residues: CASRGQPHTGELFF.

The chain employs TRBV5-1 and TRBJ1-1, with a possible D match to TRBD1 (6 bases). This CDR3 spans 16 amino acids. The V gene's germline CDR1 is SGHRS and CDR2 YFSETQ. Between the trimmed V and J ends, which lost 4 bases and 2 bases, there was a span of 18 bases. The CDR3 region is CASSPLSVGGNTEAFF. The CDR3 nucleotides are TGCGCCAGCAGCCCCCTGAGTGTTGGGGGCAACACTGAAGCTTTCTTT.

The V gene is TRBV10-3, the J gene TRBJ2-7; the match to TRBD2 covers 8 bases. From germline, CDR1 is ENHRY and CDR2 SYGVKD. J lost 0 bases, V lost 8 bases, and 21 bases had no gene match. The CDR3 is 19 amino acids. CDR3 sequence reads: CAIASPPGLGRGASYEQYF. The DNA of the CDR3 is TGTGCCATCGCAAGTCCGCCAGGGTTGGGGCGGGGGGCCTCCTACGAGCAGTACTTC.

J is TRBJ2-3 and V is TRBV5-1; 10 bases match TRBD2. The CDR3 runs 16 residues. CDR1 SGHRS and CDR2 YFSETQ come from the germline V gene. J gave up 4 bases and V 1 base, and 6 bases lay outside the gene matches. CDR3 amino acids: CASSLSLAGVSDTQYF. The CDR3 DNA is TGCGCCAGCAGCTTGAGTCTAGCGGGAGTTTCAGATACGCAGTATTTT.

V usage is TRBV7-9 and J usage is TRBJ2-7; D gene uncertain. The germline V gene encodes CDR1 SEHNR and CDR2 FQNEAQ (reference sequence). V was trimmed by 5 bases and J by 6 bases, leaving 14 bases between them. This CDR3 has 13 residues. The chain's CDR3 is CASSRDGLGEQYF. DNA of the CDR3: TGTGCCAGCAGCCGAGATGGGTTGGGCGAGCAGTACTTC.

This clone is a singleton in its sample. The V and J genes are TRBV4-1 and TRBJ2-5; 13 bases match TRBD2. Germline V CDR1 and CDR2: MGHRA, YSYEKL. The V segment lost 0 bases and the J segment 0 bases; nucleotides outside the gene matches: 7. The CDR3 totals 19 residues. The CDR3 region has the DNA TGCGCCAGCAGCCAAGAACCCGGGACTAGCGGGAAGAACCAAGAGACCCAGTACTTC. Protein product: CASSQEPGTSGKNQETQYF.

This clone was seen only once. The J gene is TRBJ2-3, the V gene TRBV7-2; D gene ambiguous. This CDR3 comprises 14 residues. The germline gives CDR1 SGHTA, CDR2 FQGNSA. The V end lost 2 bases, the J end lost 4 bases, and 10 bases lay between the germline ends. The CDR3 nucleotides read TGTGCCAGCAGCTTAAACGGGCGCGCAGATACGCAGTATTTT. It encodes CASSLNGRADTQYF.

The chain has TRBV11-3 and TRBJ2-1; 7 bases fit TRBD2. Trimming removed 5 bases from V and 4 bases from J; junction bases left unmatched: 11. Germline V gene lookup returns CDR1 SGHNT and CDR2 YENEEA. CDR3 length equals 16 residues. CDR3: CASSLTIGTTYNEQFF. In DNA, the CDR3 is TGTGCCAGCAGCCTTACAATCGGGACTACTTACAATGAGCAGTTCTTC.

V and J are TRBV27 and TRBJ2-7; D possibly corresponds to TRBD1 (6 bases). The CDR3 has 13 amino acids. V lost 8 bases, J lost 6 bases, and 17 bases lay in between. Germline loops: CDR1 MNHEY, CDR2 SMNVEV (reference sequence). CDR3 in DNA: TGTGCCAGCCGATACCTTACAGGGCTCGAGCAGTACTTC. It is translated as CASRYLTGLEQYF.

The chain couples TRBV11-2 to TRBJ1-1, with D perhaps TRBD1 (6 bases). V was clipped by 3 bases and J by 5 bases, with 19 bases between them. Per the germline V gene, CDR1 is SGHAT and CDR2 is FQNNGV. The CDR3 runs 16 residues. The CDR3 DNA follows: TGTGCCAGCAGCTTCAGGGCAGGGGCCGATCGGACTGAAGCTTTCTTT. Translated, it gives CASSFRAGADRTEAFF.

The chain couples TRBV27 to TRBJ1-2, with D unclear. CDR1 is MNHEY and CDR2 is SMNVEV in the germline V gene (reference sequence). The CDR3 extends over 17 amino acids. V was cut by 0 bases and J by 0 bases, with 14 bases left in between. The CDR3 DNA reads as TGTGCCAGCAGTTTATCGGGGAGAGGGTGGGCTAACTATGGCTACACCTTC. Protein sequence: CASSLSGRGWANYGYTF.

This clone was observed a handful of times. This sequence joins TRBV27 and TRBJ1-1; D is unclear. Trimming removed 5 bases at V and 0 bases at J, with 25 bases between. Germline lookup yields CDR1 MNHEY and CDR2 SMNVEV (reference sequence). The CDR3 is 19 residues long. CDR3 bases: TGTGCCAGCAGTCCGCCTCCAGCGGTAGGGAGGTTAGTGAACACTGAAGCTTTCTTT. This translates into CASSPPPAVGRLVNTEAFF.

This clone appeared many times. V and J are TRBV19 and TRBJ2-1, with TRBD2 matching over 7 bases. Per germline, CDR1 LNHDA and CDR2 SQIVND (reference sequence). V shed 6 bases and J 6 bases; nucleotides not matched to a gene: 11. This CDR3 spans 15 amino acids. The CDR3 reads CASRPLLGGGNEQFF. The DNA for the CDR3 is TGTGCCAGTAGACCCTTGCTGGGCGGGGGCAATGAGCAGTTCTTC.

The chain combines TRBV28 with TRBJ1-1, with D uncertain. The V end was cut by 3 bases, the J end by 8 bases, with 7 bases between. Germline V gene lookup returns CDR1 MDHEN and CDR2 SYDVKM. The CDR3 consists of 11 residues. CDR3 amino acids: CASSFNLEAFF. CDR3 in DNA: TGTGCCAGCAGTTTTAACCTGGAAGCTTTCTTT.

V usage is TRBV11-3 and J usage is TRBJ2-1; 10 bases fit TRBD2. V shed 2 bases, J shed 9 bases, and the junction held 16 bases outside the gene matches. The CDR3 runs to 18 residues. The germline V gene has CDR1 SGHNT and CDR2 YENEEA. As DNA, the CDR3 is TGTGCCAGCAGCTTAATGAGCGGGAGGGCCACGAGTGCGAGTGAGCAGTTCTTC. Its protein is CASSLMSGRATSASEQFF. Supplemented by reference TRBV11-3 and TRBJ2-1, the full variable domain reads EAGVVQSPRYKIIEKKQPVAFWCNPISGHNTLYWYLQNLGQGPELLIRYENEEAVDDSQLPKDRFSAERLKGVDSTLKIQPAELGDSAVYLCASSLMSGRATSASEQFFGPGTRLTVL.

The rearrangement links TRBV7-6 to TRBJ2-5; maybe TRBD2 (5 bases). V dropped 5 bases and J dropped 5 bases, with 18 bases sitting between them. CDR3 size: 15 residues. Germline V gene data show CDR1 as SGHVS and CDR2 as FNYEAQ. CDR3 amino acids: CASSPSLIAGETQYF. The CDR3 coding sequence is TGTGCCAGCAGCCCTAGCCTGATCGCTGGGGAGACCCAGTACTTC.

This clone was picked up one time. CDR3 residues: CASSPVVVGSEQYF. The CDR3, as DNA: TGTGCCAGCAGCCCCGTGGTCGTCGGGAGCGAGCAGTACTTC. V is TRBV28 and J is TRBJ2-7; D might be TRBD2 (6 bases). This CDR3 has 14 residues. V gave up 6 bases and J gave up 6 bases, with 18 bases separating them. Germline V gene sequence: CDR1 MDHEN, CDR2 SYDVKM.

This clone was observed many times. Written as DNA, the CDR3 is TGTGCCAGTAGTACACCGGGACAGGGACAGCCCCAGCATTTT. Translation gives CASSTPGQGQPQHF. This chain uses TRBV19 with TRBJ1-5, with TRBD1 identical over 9 bases. Germline CDR1 and CDR2: LNHDA and SQIVND (reference sequence). V was clipped by 4 bases and J by 7 bases; unmatched bases: 5. The CDR3 contains 14 residues.

J is TRBJ1-2 and V is TRBV5-8; 9 nucleotides agree with TRBD1. Germline CDR1 and CDR2: SGHTS and YDEGEE. Germline trimming cut 4 bases from V and 8 bases from J; bases unmatched to any gene: 12. This CDR3 has 15 amino acids. CDR3: CASSIQGAGDGGYTF. The DNA for the CDR3 is TGTGCCAGCAGCATACAGGGGGCAGGGGATGGGGGCTACACCTTC.

The chain uses TRBV5-4 and TRBJ2-1, with D perhaps matching TRBD2 (6 bases). There are 15 residues in the CDR3. Trimming pared 4 bases from V and 0 bases from J, leaving 11 bases between. Germline V gene data show CDR1 as SGHNT and CDR2 as YYREEE (reference sequence). In DNA, the CDR3 is TGTGCCAGCAGCGGTAGCGGAGCCTCCTACAATGAGCAGTTCTTC. It specifies CASSGSGASYNEQFF.

This clone was seen only a few times. The chain is built from TRBV4-3 and TRBJ2-2, with a possible D match to TRBD1 (5 bases). V was clipped by 6 bases and J by 2 bases, with 10 bases between them. This CDR3 contains 14 residues. Germline CDR1 reads LGHNA; CDR2 reads YSLEER. CDR3 sequence reads: CASSSTVNTGELFF. For the CDR3, the DNA is TGCGCCAGCAGTTCGACAGTTAACACCGGGGAGCTGTTTTTT.

V usage is TRBV5-6 and J usage is TRBJ2-7; 7 bases map to TRBD1. V trimming: 4 bases; J trimming: 3 bases; junction bases outside the gene matches: 7. CDR3 length equals 14 residues. Per the germline V gene, CDR1 is SGHDT and CDR2 is YYEEEE. CDR3 sequence (DNA): TGTGCCAGCAGCCGAGGGGGCCTCAACTACGAGCAGTACTTC. It specifies CASSRGGLNYEQYF.

The chain couples TRBV5-1 to TRBJ2-2, with D possibly TRBD1 on 7 matching bases. CDR1 SGHRS and CDR2 YFSETQ come from the germline V gene. Trimming left V 0 bases short and J 5 bases short, with 11 bases between. CDR3 length: 15 residues. The CDR3 coding sequence is TGCGCCAGCAGCTTGGCCAGGGGGGAAACCGGGGAGCTGTTTTTT. Translation gives CASSLARGETGELFF.

The rearrangement joins TRBV28 to TRBJ2-3; 8 bases align to TRBD2. Trimming removed 3 bases from V and 0 bases from J; junction bases left unmatched: 8. CDR3 length: 17 amino acids. Germline CDR1 is MDHEN and CDR2 is SYDVKM. DNA of the CDR3: TGTGCCAGCAGTTTCCCACAGCGGGAGCCTAGCACAGATACGCAGTATTTT. Amino acid sequence: CASSFPQREPSTDTQYF. Based on the CDR3 plus reference TRBV28 and TRBJ2-3, the full variable domain is DVKVTQSSRYLVKRTGEKVFLECVQDMDHENMFWYRQDPGLGLRLIYFSYDVKMKEKGDIPEGYSVSREKKERFSLILESASTNQTSMYLCASSFPQREPSTDTQYFGPGTRLTVL.

In regard to this clone: One end of the junction does not line up with germline, which may come from a read error. The chain uses TRBV7-7 and TRBJ2-5; 10 nucleotides agree with TRBD1. CDR1 and CDR2 from the germline V gene are SSHAT and FNYEAQ (reference sequence). This CDR3 is 16 amino acids long. The CDR3 loop is CASSRTGTGVRETQYF. Written as DNA, the CDR3 is TGTGCTAGCAGCCGCACCGGGACAGGGGTGCGGGAGACCCAGTACTTC.

The chain uses TRBV5-1 and TRBJ2-7; maybe TRBD1 (6 bases). The CDR3 totals 15 residues. Germline V CDR1 and CDR2: SGHRS, YFSETQ. V dropped 3 bases and J dropped 3 bases, with 16 bases sitting between them. CDR3 amino acids: CASSWAQGIGYEQYF. As DNA, the CDR3 is TGCGCCAGCAGCTGGGCCCAGGGGATCGGCTACGAGCAGTACTTC.

This clone was seen more than once but under ten times. This rearrangement joins TRBV5-6 to TRBJ1-5; D is perhaps TRBD1 (6 bases). The V end lost 0 bases, the J end lost 0 bases, and 16 bases lay between the germline ends. CDR1 and CDR2 (germline): SGHDT, YYEEEE. The CDR3 totals 18 residues. CDR3 region: CASSLGKTGGYSNQPQHF. For the CDR3, the DNA is TGTGCCAGCAGCTTGGGTAAGACAGGAGGATATAGCAATCAGCCCCAGCATTTT.